These 23 T cell receptor beta chains share one sample of origin, sequenced in a study of blood T cell repertoires in COVID-19. Repertoires were generated with immunoSEQ multiplex PCR, while TCRdb's copy carries only in-frame clones and drops some. The profile shows more than 250,000 clones, about 90% of them singletons. Sequencing was performed on peripheral blood. The source is a man between 18 and 29 years old who had recovered from COVID-19.

The genes are TRBV19 and TRBJ2-7; the D gene is possibly TRBD1 (6 bases). With 1 base removed from V and 0 bases from J, the gap between germline ends came to 10 bases. This CDR3 spans 15 amino acids. The germline CDR1 and CDR2 sequences are LNHDA and SQIVND (reference sequence). In DNA, the CDR3 is TGTGCCAGTAGTATAGCCGAGACAGGCTCCTACGAGCAGTACTTC. Translation: CASSIAETGSYEQYF.

The chain is built from TRBV11-3 and TRBJ2-1, with TRBD2 identical over 10 bases. In germline, CDR1 is SGHNT, CDR2 YENEEA. The CDR3 loop spans 16 amino acids. Unmatched junction bases numbered 13, after V lost 5 bases and J lost 9 bases. The CDR3 coding sequence is TGTGCCAGCAGCCAAATCAAGGGACTAGCGATTTCTGAGCAGTTCTTC. Translated: CASSQIKGLAISEQFF.

The chain employs TRBV5-4 and TRBJ2-7, with 10 bases that match TRBD2. Germline V gives CDR1 SGHNT, CDR2 YYREEE (reference sequence). The CDR3 is 19 residues long. J lost 3 bases, V lost 3 bases, and 18 bases had no gene match. CDR3 in amino acids: CASSSLAGAPSRTGYEQYF. The CDR3 nucleotides are TGTGCCAGCAGCTCCCTAGCGGGAGCGCCGAGCAGGACCGGCTACGAGCAGTACTTC. The full variable domain, with the rest looked up from reference TRBV5-4 and TRBJ2-7, is ETGVTQSPTHLIKTRGQQVTLRCSSQSGHNTVSWYQQALGQGPQFIFQYYREEENGRGNFPPRFSGLQFPNYSSELNVNALELDDSALYLCASSSLAGAPSRTGYEQYFGPGTRLTVT.

The genes are TRBV5-1 and TRBJ2-7; 8 bases match TRBD1. Germline V gene sequence: CDR1 SGHRS, CDR2 YFSETQ. This CDR3 has 15 residues. The J segment lost 1 base and the V segment lost 3 bases, leaving 6 bases of the junction unmatched. DNA for the CDR3: TGCGCCAGCAGCTCCCCCGGGACAGGATCCTACGAGCAGTACTTC. It translates to CASSSPGTGSYEQYF.

V usage is TRBV19 and J usage is TRBJ2-5; TRBD1 is a possible D gene (6 bases). In germline, CDR1 is LNHDA, CDR2 SQIVND (reference sequence). CDR3 size: 13 residues. V lost 5 bases and J lost 0, with 7 bases in between. The CDR3 DNA reads TGTGCCAGTAGTCGGGACAACCAAGAGACCCAGTACTTC. This gives the protein CASSRDNQETQYF.

V gene TRBV18 combines with J gene TRBJ1-4; 7 nucleotides match TRBD1. V gave up 5 bases and J gave up 4 bases; unmatched junction bases: 10. The CDR3 covers 16 residues. CDR1 is KGHSH, CDR2 LQKENI, per germline. Here the CDR3 reads CASSTTLTGINEKLFF. DNA for the CDR3: TGTGCCAGCTCAACCACCCTGACAGGGATTAATGAAAAACTGTTTTTT.

The rearrangement links TRBV14 to TRBJ2-7; the match to TRBD2 covers 7 bases. The germline CDR1 and CDR2 sequences are SGHDN and FVKESK. The length of the CDR3 is 16 residues. Unmatched junction bases numbered 11, after V lost 4 bases and J lost 2 bases. The DNA for the CDR3 is TGTGCCAGCAGCCTAGGGGCGGGAGCGGGGACCTACGAGCAGTACTTC. It codes for CASSLGAGAGTYEQYF.

This clone turned up a few times. The rearrangement joins TRBV11-1 to TRBJ1-2; D unresolved. There are 13 residues in the CDR3. Trimming took off 5 bases at V and 0 bases at J, with 7 bases between the two ends. Germline V CDR1 and CDR2: SGHAT, FQDESV (reference sequence). CDR3 sequence (DNA): TGTGCCAGCAGCGCAACAACTAACTATGGCTACACCTTC. It encodes CASSATTNYGYTF.

This rearrangement joins TRBV15 to TRBJ1-5; 7 positions match TRBD1. This CDR3 contains 13 residues. Germline V gene lookup returns CDR1 LNHNV and CDR2 YYDKDF (reference sequence). V lost 5 bases to trimming and J lost 12 bases; unmatched junction nucleotides: 10. The CDR3 DNA reads TGTGCCACCAGCCCCCAGGGGGGTCGGGTCCAGCATTTT. Its protein product is CATSPQGGRVQHF. The variable domain in full, completed from reference TRBV15 and TRBJ1-5, reads DAMVIQNPRYQVTQFGKPVTLSCSQTLNHNVMYWYQQKSSQAPKLLFHYYDKDFNNEADTPDNFQSRRPNTSFCFLDIRSPGLGDTAMYLCATSPQGGRVQHFGDGTRLSIL.

This rearrangement joins TRBV5-4 to TRBJ1-1; possibly TRBD1 for D (5 bases). V lost 4 bases, J lost 3 bases, and 7 bases lay in between. This CDR3 is built from 12 residues. Germline V lookup: CDR1 SGHNT, CDR2 YYREEE (reference sequence). As DNA, the CDR3 is TGTGCCAGCAGCCCAGGGCACACTGAAGCTTTCTTT. Its protein is CASSPGHTEAFF.

V usage is TRBV11-1 and J usage is TRBJ1-2; 7 bases line up with TRBD1. CDR1 is SGHAT and CDR2 is FQDESV in the germline V gene (reference sequence). There are 15 residues in the CDR3. J lost 8 bases, V lost 4 bases, and 13 bases had no gene match. CDR3 coding DNA: TGTGCCAGCAGCTCAATGCCCTCGGGACAGAGCGGCTACACCTTC. This encodes CASSSMPSGQSGYTF.

This sequence joins TRBV19 and TRBJ2-7, with TRBD1 matching over 12 bases. The CDR3 totals 16 residues. V lost 4 bases, J lost 7 bases, and 11 bases stayed unmatched. Germline V gene lookup returns CDR1 LNHDA and CDR2 SQIVND (reference sequence). CDR3 protein: CASSTVGTGGRREQYF. The CDR3 DNA reads TGTGCCAGTAGTACAGTCGGGACAGGGGGCCGCCGGGAGCAGTACTTC. Full variable domain (missing parts from reference TRBV19 and TRBJ2-7): DGGITQSPKYLFRKEGQNVTLSCEQNLNHDAMYWYRQDPGQGLRLIYYSQIVNDFQKGDIAEGYSVSREKKESFPLTVTSAQKNPTAFYLCASSTVGTGGRREQYFGPGTRLTVT.

CDR3: CASSVRDIYGYTF. The DNA of the CDR3 is TGTGCCAGCAGCGTCAGGGATATCTATGGCTACACCTTC. This sequence joins TRBV5-8 and TRBJ1-2; maybe TRBD1 (5 bases). The CDR3 extends over 13 amino acids. V was trimmed by 4 bases and J by 4 bases, leaving 11 bases between them. The V gene's germline CDR1 is SGHTS and CDR2 YDEGEE.

V and J are TRBV12-3 or TRBV12-4 and TRBJ2-7, with D possibly TRBD1 on 5 matching bases. The CDR3 extends over 12 amino acids. V was clipped by 5 bases and J by 2 bases, with 7 bases between them. The CDR3 sequence is CASSTTAYEQYF. The DNA for the CDR3 is TGTGCCAGCAGTACGACAGCCTACGAGCAGTACTTC.

This chain joins TRBV6-5 and TRBJ2-4; TRBD2 matches 7 bases. Per the germline V gene, CDR1 is MNHEY and CDR2 is SVGAGI. This CDR3 region has 11 residues. V gave up 8 bases and J gave up 7 bases; unmatched junction bases: 2. CDR3 amino acids: CASREVNIQYF. CDR3 in DNA: TGTGCCAGCCGGGAGGTGAACATTCAGTACTTC.

This chain connects TRBV5-1 to TRBJ1-2; D remains ambiguous. Germline V lookup: CDR1 SGHRS, CDR2 YFSETQ. The CDR3 is made up of 14 amino acids. V shed 0 bases and J shed 1 base, with 7 bases lying between them. The CDR3 nucleotides read TGCGCCAGCAGCTTGGACAGCCTTAACTATGGCTACACCTTC. This encodes CASSLDSLNYGYTF.

This rearrangement joins TRBV6-2 or TRBV6-3 to TRBJ1-2, with TRBD1 matching 8 bases. CDR3 size: 12 residues. The V segment lost 8 bases and the J segment 4 bases; nucleotides outside the gene matches: 3. Germline CDR1 is MNHEY and CDR2 is SVGEGT. As DNA, the CDR3 is TGTGCCAGCCGCCAGGGGGCCTATGGCTACACCTTC. Translated: CASRQGAYGYTF.

This clone turned up a few times. The CDR3: CASSRGTEGGSPLHF. For the CDR3, the DNA is TGTGCCAGCTCACGGGGGACAGAAGGGGGTTCACCCCTCCACTTT. The chain has TRBV18 and TRBJ1-6, with TRBD1 matching over 7 bases. Germline CDR1 and CDR2: KGHSH and LQKENI. CDR3 length: 15 amino acids. V gave up 4 bases and J gave up 9 bases; unmatched junction bases: 9.

This sequence joins TRBV19 and TRBJ2-2, with D maybe TRBD2 (5 bases). From germline, CDR1 is LNHDA and CDR2 SQIVND (reference sequence). The germline V and J ends were trimmed by 9 bases and 0 bases, with 11 bases remaining between them. The CDR3 has 14 amino acids. Written as DNA, the CDR3 is TGTGCCAGCCGGTTGGGAGCGAACACCGGGGAGCTGTTTTTT. It codes for CASRLGANTGELFF.

The V call is TRBV5-6, the J call TRBJ2-7, with a possible D match to TRBD2 (5 bases). Germline lookup yields CDR1 SGHDT and CDR2 YYEEEE. The CDR3 sequence is 14 residues long. V was trimmed by 4 bases and J by 2 bases, leaving 13 bases between them. The CDR3 DNA follows: TGTGCCAGCAGCCCCTCCCCGGGGACCTACGAGCAGTACTTC. Translation gives CASSPSPGTYEQYF. Complete variable domain (other parts from reference TRBV5-6 and TRBJ2-7): DAGVTQSPTHLIKTRGQQVTLRCSPKSGHDTVSWYQQALGQGPQFIFQYYEEEERQRGNFPDRFSGHQFPNYSSELNVNALLLGDSALYLCASSPSPGTYEQYFGPGTRLTVT.

This clone has just a few counts. The chain joins TRBV9 to TRBJ1-3; perhaps TRBD1 as D (6 bases). Trimming pared 3 bases from V and 0 bases from J, leaving 7 bases between. Germline CDR1 reads SGDLS; CDR2 reads YYNGEE. The CDR3 extends over 14 amino acids. CDR3 protein: CASSAGHSGNTIYF. The CDR3 bases are TGTGCCAGCAGCGCGGGACACTCTGGAAACACCATATATTTT.

This clone was detected many times. The rearrangement links TRBV7-2 to TRBJ2-7, with 7 bases lining up with TRBD1. This CDR3 contains 15 residues. In germline, CDR1 is SGHTA, CDR2 FQGNSA. V lost 5 bases, J lost 2 bases, and 9 bases stayed unmatched. As DNA, the CDR3 is TGTGCCAGCAGCCCCTCGGGACAGCTCACCTACGAGCAGTACTTC. It is translated as CASSPSGQLTYEQYF.

As DNA, the CDR3 is TGTGCCAGCAGTGAGGGCTCCTGGGACTATGGCTACACCTTC. Protein product: CASSEGSWDYGYTF. The chain uses TRBV2 and TRBJ1-2; D unresolved. The CDR3 contains 14 residues. Trimming removed 3 bases at V and 3 bases at J, with 11 bases between. CDR1 is SNHLY, CDR2 FYNNEI, per germline.